A single sample gave rise to the 10 T cell receptor beta chains below, sequenced in a study of cytotoxic CD8 clonotypes in ibrutinib-treated CLL. Generated by immunoSEQ multiplex PCR, the TCRdb table keeps only in-frame clones and is missing some. Of 100,000 to 150,000 clones detected, 70% to 90% appear once; the ten largest clones hold about 2.1%. The specimen comprised PBMCs, sampled after 24 months of ibrutinib treatment. The receptors derive from a human donor with chronic lymphocytic leukemia.

J is TRBJ2-5 and V is TRBV5-4; D possibly corresponds to TRBD2 (7 bases). V was shortened by 4 bases and J by 5 bases, with 18 bases between the two germline ends. The CDR3 sequence is 15 residues long. Germline V gene sequence: CDR1 SGHNT, CDR2 YYREEE (reference sequence). The CDR3 region is CASSRGASGGETQYF. In nucleotides, the CDR3 is TGTGCCAGCAGCCGGGGGGCTAGCGGAGGGGAGACCCAGTACTTC.

CDR3: CASSLGGGELAGELFF. CDR3 coding DNA: TGTGCCAGCAGCTTGGGAGGCGGGGAACTGGCCGGGGAGCTGTTTTTT. This chain links TRBV5-4 with TRBJ2-2; weak D call: TRBD2 (6 bases). CDR3 length equals 16 residues. V lost 0 bases and J 6 bases, leaving 15 bases between the germline ends. Germline CDR1 SGHNT, CDR2 YYREEE (reference sequence).

This chain uses TRBV28 with TRBJ1-2, with D possibly matching TRBD1 (6 bases). V was pared by 4 bases and J by 2 bases, with 14 bases between. Germline V gene sequence: CDR1 MDHEN, CDR2 SYDVKM. The length of the CDR3 is 15 residues. In nucleotides, the CDR3 is TGTGCCAGCAGTTCGGTAGACAGGCCGAACTATGGCTACACCTTC. Its protein is CASSSVDRPNYGYTF.

The rearrangement uses TRBV28 and TRBJ2-7; D is uncertain. CDR3 length: 13 residues. From germline, CDR1 is MDHEN and CDR2 SYDVKM. V shed 4 bases and J shed 2 bases, with 9 bases lying between them. The CDR3 loop reads CASSYGTTYEQYF. The CDR3 coding sequence is TGTGCCAGCAGTTACGGAACAACCTACGAGCAGTACTTC.

Points on this clone: At one of its ends the junction is not consistent with the germline gene, which may arise from a read error. The genes are TRBV7-7 and TRBJ2-3, with D unclear. Per germline, CDR1 SSHAT and CDR2 FNYEAQ (reference sequence). There are 13 residues in the CDR3. The DNA for the CDR3 is TGTGCTAGCAGCCAAAGGGGCACAGATACGCAGTATTTT. Its protein product is CASSQRGTDTQYF. Full variable domain (outside the CDR3, taken from reference TRBV7-7 and TRBJ2-3): GAGVSQSPRYKVTKRGQDVTLRCDPISSHATLYWYQQALGQGPEFLTYFNYEAQPDKSGLPSDRFSAERPEGSISTLTIQRTEQRDSAMYRCASSQRGTDTQYFGPGTRLTVL.

This CDR3 reads CASSPGHQIPTDTQYF. CDR3 DNA sequence: TGTGCCAGCAGCCCAGGACACCAGATACCCACAGATACGCAGTATTTT. V and J are TRBV7-3 and TRBJ2-3, with D possibly matching TRBD1 (5 bases). Germline V gene data show CDR1 as SGHTA and CDR2 as FQGTGA. Trimming removed 5 bases at V and 2 bases at J, with 17 bases between. This CDR3 is 16 amino acids long.

CDR3 region: CASGQVTHTDTQYF. The CDR3 nucleotides are TGTGCCAGCGGGCAAGTCACACACACAGATACGCAGTATTTT. The chain combines TRBV6-6 with TRBJ2-3; D remains ambiguous. The CDR3 has 14 amino acids. Trimming removed 8 bases at V and 2 bases at J, with 14 bases between. Germline V gene sequence: CDR1 MNHNY, CDR2 SVGAGI (reference sequence).

A single count supports this clone. J is TRBJ1-2 and V is TRBV19; 7 bases line up with TRBD1. Unmatched junction bases numbered 16, after V lost 10 bases and J lost 8 bases. In germline, CDR1 is LNHDA, CDR2 SQIVND (reference sequence). CDR3 size: 14 residues. This CDR3 is CATTSGTVLWGYTF. Here the CDR3 DNA reads TGTGCCACCACTTCCGGGACAGTACTATGGGGCTACACCTTC.

The V gene is TRBV7-2, the J gene TRBJ2-7; D ambiguous. The germline V gene has CDR1 SGHTA and CDR2 FQGNSA. The germline V and J ends were trimmed by 2 bases and 4 bases, with 6 bases remaining between them. The CDR3 is 12 amino acids. This CDR3 is CASSLIHYEQYF. The CDR3 nucleotides are TGTGCCAGCAGCTTAATCCATTACGAGCAGTACTTC.

The chain carries TRBV19 and TRBJ2-1; TRBD2 aligns across 8 bases. The V and J ends lost 2 bases and 9 bases, in that order; junction bases with no gene match: 9. CDR3 length: 15 amino acids. In germline, CDR1 is LNHDA, CDR2 SQIVND (reference sequence). The CDR3 DNA is TGTGCCAGTAGTATATCAGCGGGAGCACTGGGTGAGCAGTTCTTC. It specifies CASSISAGALGEQFF.